Below are 19 T cell receptor beta chains sequenced from a single sample in a study of blood T cell repertoires in COVID-19. Assay used: immunoSEQ multiplex PCR; TCRdb lists only in-frame clones, some missing. The data contain roughly 53,000 clones, 75% to 95% of them seen just once; the ten biggest clones take up about 7.7%. The sample consisted of peripheral blood. The receptors shown here come from a woman aged 40-49 years with active COVID-19.

The chain couples TRBV30 to TRBJ1-1; D unclear. The V and J ends lost 0 bases and 0 bases respectively, with 17 bases between them. The CDR3 totals 17 residues. From germline, CDR1 is GTSNPN and CDR2 SVGIG (reference sequence). CDR3 sequence: CAWSVDTTIRMNTEAFF. In DNA, the CDR3 is TGTGCCTGGAGTGTTGACACCACGATCCGGATGAACACTGAAGCTTTCTTT.

This chain uses TRBV11-2 with TRBJ2-7; 8 bases agree with TRBD2. From germline, CDR1 is SGHAT and CDR2 FQNNGV. This CDR3 contains 14 residues. J lost 4 bases, V lost 4 bases, and 6 bases had no gene match. In DNA form, the CDR3 reads TGTGCCAGCAGCTCTAGCGGCGGGGGGTACGAGCAGTACTTC. This translates into CASSSSGGGYEQYF.

J is TRBJ1-2 and V is TRBV12-3 or TRBV12-4, with D perhaps TRBD1 (5 bases). Trimming took 5 bases from V and 5 from J, leaving 12 bases between them. CDR3 size: 13 residues. The chain's CDR3 is CASSPLRGYGYTF. CDR3 in DNA: TGTGCCAGCAGTCCCCTTCGGGGGTATGGCTACACCTTC.

The chain uses TRBV5-1 and TRBJ1-1; the D gene is possibly TRBD1 (5 bases). V was clipped by 3 bases and J by 1 base, with 10 bases between them. There are 14 residues in the CDR3. Germline-derived CDR1 and CDR2 are SGHRS and YFSETQ. CDR3 DNA: TGCGCCAGCAGCTACAGGCGGCCGAACACTGAAGCTTTCTTT. This encodes CASSYRRPNTEAFF.

This clone was detected only once. V usage is TRBV24-1 and J usage is TRBJ2-3; 11 nucleotides match TRBD2. CDR3 length: 15 residues. V lost 4 bases to trimming and J lost 2 bases; unmatched junction nucleotides: 1. Germline V gene lookup returns CDR1 KGHDR and CDR2 SFDVKD. This CDR3 reads CATSETSGATDTQYF. The CDR3 DNA is TGTGCCACCAGTGAGACTAGCGGGGCCACAGATACGCAGTATTTT.

CDR3 sequence: CASSVGVVQPQHF. The DNA for the CDR3 is TGTGCCAGCAGCGTAGGAGTCGTTCAGCCCCAGCATTTT. The chain employs TRBV9 and TRBJ1-5; D uncertain. CDR3 size: 13 residues. Trimming shortened V by 0 bases and J by 6 bases, and 7 bases separated the two germline ends. Per germline, CDR1 SGDLS and CDR2 YYNGEE.

The V call is TRBV9, the J call TRBJ2-2, with a tentative D call TRBD2 (5 bases). The CDR3 spans 15 residues. Germline assignment: CDR1 SGDLS and CDR2 YYNGEE. The germline V and J ends were trimmed by 1 base and 0 bases, with 7 bases remaining between them. CDR3 protein: CASSVTGTNTGELFF. In nucleotides, the CDR3 is TGTGCCAGCAGCGTAACCGGGACGAACACCGGGGAGCTGTTTTTT.

This chain connects TRBV5-4 to TRBJ2-7, with D perhaps TRBD1 (6 bases). This CDR3 spans 14 amino acids. Trimming stripped 0 bases from V and 5 bases from J, with 12 bases between. The V gene's germline CDR1 is SGHNT and CDR2 YYREEE (reference sequence). CDR3 bases: TGTGCCAGCAGCTTGGACAGGGCAAGTAACGAGCAGTACTTC. Its translation: CASSLDRASNEQYF.

The chain links TRBV9 to TRBJ1-4, with a weak D call TRBD1 (5 bases). CDR1 SGDLS and CDR2 YYNGEE come from the germline V gene. Trimming pared 0 bases from V and 1 base from J, leaving 16 bases between. The CDR3 runs to 18 residues. The DNA for the CDR3 is TGTGCCAGCAGCGTAGGTCTAGGGCAGGGAGGAACTAATGAAAAACTGTTTTTT. Its translation: CASSVGLGQGGTNEKLFF. Looking up the rest from reference TRBV9 and TRBJ1-4 gives the full variable domain: DSGVTQTPKHLITATGQRVTLRCSPRSGDLSVYWYQQSLDQGLQFLIQYYNGEERAKGNILERFSAQQFPDLHSELNLSSLELGDSALYFCASSVGLGQGGTNEKLFFGSGTQLSVL.

The chain combines TRBV7-3 with TRBJ1-5, with TRBD1 matching 9 bases. This CDR3 has 15 amino acids. J lost 2 bases, V lost 7 bases, and 6 bases had no gene match. Germline assignment: CDR1 SGHTA and CDR2 FQGTGA. Here the CDR3 DNA reads TGTGCCAGCAACCACCGGGACAGGGGCAATCAGCCCCAGCATTTT. Protein product: CASNHRDRGNQPQHF. The whole variable domain, remainder taken from reference TRBV7-3 and TRBJ1-5, is GAGVSQTPSNKVTEKGKYVELRCDPISGHTALYWYRQSLGQGPEFLIYFQGTGAADDSGLPNDRFFAVRPEGSVSTLKIQRTERGDSAVYLCASNHRDRGNQPQHFGDGTRLSIL.

The chain combines TRBV7-2 with TRBJ2-3; perhaps TRBD1 as D (5 bases). Germline V gene data show CDR1 as SGHTA and CDR2 as FQGNSA. The CDR3 is made up of 13 amino acids. V was pared by 8 bases and J by 3 bases, with 12 bases between. The CDR3 DNA sequence: TGTGCCAGCCGCAGGGAACAAACAGATACGCAGTATTTT. Translated, it gives CASRREQTDTQYF.

The V and J genes are TRBV3-1 (or the pseudogene TRBV3-2) and TRBJ2-7, with 9 positions matching TRBD1. In germline, CDR1 is LGHDT, CDR2 YNNKEL (reference sequence). The CDR3 is made up of 15 amino acids. V trimming: 2 bases; J trimming: 3 bases; junction bases outside the gene matches: 5. The CDR3 loop is CASSQTGGHYYEQYF. The CDR3 DNA sequence: TGTGCCAGCAGCCAAACAGGGGGCCACTACTACGAGCAGTACTTC.

This rearrangement joins TRBV5-8 to TRBJ2-2; 9 bases align to TRBD2. J gave up 6 bases and V 2 bases, and 5 bases lay outside the gene matches. The V gene's germline CDR1 is SGHTS and CDR2 YDEGEE. The CDR3 runs to 15 residues. The CDR3 is CASSFTWTSAGELFF. The CDR3 coding sequence is TGTGCCAGCAGCTTCACCTGGACTAGCGCCGGGGAGCTGTTTTTT.

The rearrangement joins TRBV5-6 to TRBJ1-5, with 10 bases lining up with TRBD1. Trimming took 3 bases from V and 1 from J; bases not matched to a gene: 7. The germline V gene has CDR1 SGHDT and CDR2 YYEEEE. The CDR3 covers 17 residues. The CDR3 coding sequence is TGTGCCAGCAGCTCGCGGACAGGGGGAATCAGCAATCAGCCCCAGCATTTT. Protein product: CASSSRTGGISNQPQHF.

The J gene is TRBJ2-1, the V gene TRBV7-9; D remains ambiguous. Germline CDR1 is SEHNR and CDR2 is FQNEAQ (reference sequence). This CDR3 comprises 14 residues. Trimming shortened V by 1 base and J by 2 bases, and 6 bases separated the two germline ends. CDR3: CASSLDRAYNEQFF. The CDR3 DNA sequence: TGTGCCAGCAGCTTAGACCGGGCCTACAATGAGCAGTTCTTC.

The chain recombines TRBV27 with TRBJ1-5, with 7 positions matching TRBD1. The V and J ends lost 3 bases and 0 bases, in that order; junction bases with no gene match: 8. The length of the CDR3 is 17 residues. Germline CDR1 MNHEY, CDR2 SMNVEV (reference sequence). As DNA, the CDR3 is TGTGCCAGCAGTTTGCAGGGGGGTGCCTTTAGCAATCAGCCCCAGCATTTT. Protein sequence: CASSLQGGAFSNQPQHF.

V gene TRBV15 combines with J gene TRBJ2-3; unclear D gene. CDR3 length equals 13 residues. Germline V gene data show CDR1 as LNHNV and CDR2 as YYDKDF (reference sequence). Trimming pared 0 bases from V and 6 bases from J, leaving 7 bases between. CDR3 in DNA: TGTGCCACCAGCAGAGATCCTGCGGATACGCAGTATTTT. As protein: CATSRDPADTQYF.

This clone came up a few times. The CDR3 nucleotides read TGTGCCTCTCAGAGGGACAGGGGCGTGGGCTACACCTTC. This sequence encodes CASQRDRGVGYTF. The rearrangement links TRBV19 to TRBJ1-2, with 10 bases aligning to TRBD1. Germline V gene sequence: CDR1 LNHDA, CDR2 SQIVND (reference sequence). The length of the CDR3 is 13 residues. V lost 11 bases, J lost 8 bases, and 11 bases stayed unmatched.

This clone has only one observation. This chain connects TRBV19 to TRBJ1-1, with 7 bases matching TRBD1. V shed 8 bases and J 3 bases; nucleotides not matched to a gene: 18. The CDR3 sequence is 17 residues long. The germline V gene has CDR1 LNHDA and CDR2 SQIVND (reference sequence). As DNA, the CDR3 is TGTGCCAGTTATCCGGGAGGGGCAGGGGGACGACACACTGAAGCTTTCTTT. It specifies CASYPGGAGGRHTEAFF.